The rows below give T cell receptor beta chains drawn from one sample of a study of blood T cell repertoires in COVID-19. Data came from immunoSEQ multiplex PCR; TCRdb stores just in-frame clones and leaves some out. The sample consists of about 250,000 clones, about 83% of them appearing once. The sequenced sample consisted of peripheral blood. All receptors come from a woman at least 80 years old with COVID-19, enrolled during active disease. The CDR3 runs from the conserved cysteine through the conserved F or W. Each record gives: D gene, J gene, clone size, V gene, CDR3 DNA, CDR3 protein. A D gene is named only where the DNA matches it firmly. Clone sizes are given selectively: once, few, many, or a class where the clone is expanded.

>NA|TRBJ2-7|few|TRBV28
TGTGCTTCCGGAGGGCAGGTCGAGCAGTACTTC
CASGGQVEQYF
>TRBD1|TRBJ2-1|NA|TRBV24-1
TGTGCCACCAGTGATCCGGGACAGGGGACCTACAATGAGCAGTTCTTC
CATSDPGQGTYNEQFF
>NA|TRBJ1-6|NA|TRBV19
TGTGCCAGTAGTATCCGCCGGTCGGGAGGGACTCGGTCACCCCTCCACTTT
CASSIRRSGGTRSPLHF
>TRBD2|TRBJ2-2|NA|TRBV30
TGTGCCTGGAACCCGCGACTAGCGGGGGGGAATAGCGCCACCGGGGAGCTGTTTTTT
CAWNPRLAGGNSATGELFF
>TRBD1|TRBJ1-6|NA|TRBV15
TGTGCCACCAGCAGAAAGGGGGGACAGGGTGGATCACCCCTCCACTTT
CATSRKGGQGGSPLHF
>NA|TRBJ2-7|NA|TRBV11-2
TGTGCCAGCAGCTTAGATACTTACGAGCAGTACTTC
CASSLDTYEQYF
>NA|TRBJ1-1|NA|TRBV7-3
TGTGCCAGCAGCTCGGTCTATGACACTGAAGCTTTCTTT
CASSSVYDTEAFF
>TRBD1|TRBJ2-2|NA|TRBV5-6
TGTGCCAGCAGACGGACAGGGGGGATCACCGGGGAGCTGTTTTTT
CASRRTGGITGELFF
>TRBD2|TRBJ2-5|NA|TRBV19
TGTGCCAGTAGTATAGCGGGGGGGCAGGAGACCCAGTACTTC
CASSIAGGQETQYF
>TRBD1|TRBJ1-1|NA|TRBV3-1/TRBV3-2
TGTGCCAGCAGCTCTACCGGGACAGGACACACTGAAGCTTTCTTT
CASSSTGTGHTEAFF
>NA|TRBJ2-3|NA|TRBV2
TGTGCCAGCAGTTCGCAGGGCACAGATACGCAGTATTTT
CASSSQGTDTQYF
>TRBD2|TRBJ2-1|NA|TRBV7-6
TGTGCCAGCAGCTCTGTAGCGGGGGGGGTCTCCTACAATGAGCAGTTCTTC
CASSSVAGGVSYNEQFF
>NA|TRBJ2-3|NA|TRBV9
TGTGCCAGCAGCGTAGCTGGACTAAACACAGATACGCAGTATTTT
CASSVAGLNTDTQYF
>TRBD1|TRBJ2-1|NA|TRBV25-1
TGTGCCAGCAGTGACCCCCGGGGACAGCCGTACAATGAGCAGTTCTTC
CASSDPRGQPYNEQFF
>NA|TRBJ1-5|NA|TRBV18
TGTGCCAGCTCCCTACAGTGGAGCAATCAGCCCCAGCATTTT
CASSLQWSNQPQHF
>TRBD2|TRBJ2-7|NA|TRBV5-1
TGCGCCAGCAGCTTGGGGGCTAGCGGGACTTACGAGCAGTACTTC
CASSLGASGTYEQYF
>TRBD1|TRBJ1-5|NA|TRBV3-1/TRBV3-2
TGTGCCAGCAGCCCGGGGACAGGGGGTCAGCCCCAGCATTTT
CASSPGTGGQPQHF
>TRBD1|TRBJ2-2|NA|TRBV5-4
TGTGCCAGCAGCGGCGGACAGGGCGCGAACACCGGGGAGCTGTTTTTT
CASSGGQGANTGELFF
>TRBD2|TRBJ2-3|NA|TRBV5-1
TGCGCCAGCAGCTTGCCTTCGTTAGCGGGTGGGTCAGATACGCAGTATTTT
CASSLPSLAGGSDTQYF
>NA|TRBJ2-4|NA|TRBV5-1
TGCGCCAGCGGGGCAGGCCTAGCCAAAAACATTCAGTACTTC
CASGAGLAKNIQYF
>TRBD1|TRBJ1-5|NA|TRBV3-1/TRBV3-2
TGTGCCAGCAGCCAAGGAGGCAGGGGGCTTTATCAGCCCCAGCATTTT
CASSQGGRGLYQPQHF
>NA|TRBJ1-1|NA|TRBV6-6
TGTGCCAGCAGTCCTACCGGGGTTAAAGCTTTCTTT
CASSPTGVKAFF
>NA|TRBJ1-2|NA|TRBV6-5
TGTGCCAGCAGTTCCGCGAGCAACTATGGCTACACCTTC
CASSSASNYGYTF
>TRBD1|TRBJ1-2|few|TRBV7-9
TGTGCCAGCAGCCCAGGGACAGGGGCCATCTACACCTTC
CASSPGTGAIYTF
>TRBD1|TRBJ1-3|once|TRBV10-3
TGTGCCATCAGCAACAGGGGGCTAAGCTCTGGAAACACCATATATTTT
CAISNRGLSSGNTIYF
>NA|TRBJ1-2|NA|TRBV6-6
TGTGCCAGCAGTCCCAGTGGGGGGGGCGCGGGAGGCTACACCTTC
CASSPSGGGAGGYTF
>NA|TRBJ1-2|NA|TRBV19
TGTGCCAGTGGCTTGGGGCCAGCTAACTATGGCTACACCTTC
CASGLGPANYGYTF
>TRBD1|TRBJ1-4|NA|TRBV6-5
TGTGCCAGCAGTTATTTGACAGGGGACTCCGAAAAACTGTTTTTT
CASSYLTGDSEKLFF
>NA|TRBJ2-1|NA|TRBV12-3/TRBV12-4
TGTGCCAGCAGAACAGGGCCTTTGGAGCAGTTCTTC
CASRTGPLEQFF
>NA|TRBJ1-5|few|TRBV28
TGTGCCAGCAGGGGACAACGGGAACAGCCCCAGCATTTT
CASRGQREQPQHF
>TRBD1|TRBJ2-7|NA|TRBV7-2
TGTGCCAGCAGCTTAGCGGGGACAGACCCATACGAGCAGTACTTC
CASSLAGTDPYEQYF
>NA|TRBJ2-4|once|TRBV28
TGTGCCAGCGGTCTGAGGGGGAGGGGAGACATTCAGTACTTC
CASGLRGRGDIQYF
>NA|TRBJ2-3|NA|TRBV10-3
TGTGCCACCCAGGGCGTCACAGATACGCAGTATTTT
CATQGVTDTQYF
>NA|TRBJ1-2|NA|TRBV5-1
TGCGCCAGCAGCTTGCGGGGGGACTATGGCTACACCTTC
CASSLRGDYGYTF
>TRBD1|TRBJ1-6|NA|TRBV9
TGTGCCAGCAGCCGGACAGGGTACGCGGATTCACCCCTCCACTTT
CASSRTGYADSPLHF
>TRBD1|TRBJ1-4|NA|TRBV28
TGTGCCAGCAGTCCCCGGACAGGGGGCCTTGAAAAACTGTTTTTT
CASSPRTGGLEKLFF
>NA|TRBJ2-2|NA|TRBV19
TGTGCCAGTAGTTCCAAGTCGGGTTTTGCCGGGGAGCTGTTTTTT
CASSSKSGFAGELFF
>NA|TRBJ1-2|NA|TRBV19
TGTGCCAGTATCGGGGGGGTAGACGGGATTGGCTATGGCTACACCTTC
CASIGGVDGIGYGYTF
>NA|TRBJ1-5|NA|TRBV18
TGTGCCAGCTCACCGGATTTTTTTGGGGCCGGGCAGCCCCAGCATTTT
CASSPDFFGAGQPQHF
>NA|TRBJ1-2|NA|TRBV10-3
TGTGCCATCAGTGACGAGGGCAGGGGCAATGGCTACACCTTC
CAISDEGRGNGYTF
>NA|TRBJ1-5|once|TRBV5-1
TGCGCCAGCAGCTTGGAGGGGCTAGATAACAATCAGCCCCAGCATTTT
CASSLEGLDNNQPQHF
>NA|TRBJ2-2|NA|TRBV25-1
TGTGCCAGCAGTCATCCCTCAGGGTTCCCCGGGGAGCTGTTTTTT
CASSHPSGFPGELFF
>NA|TRBJ1-1|NA|TRBV2
TGTGCCAGCAGCTTGACAGTGTCGAACACTGAAGCTTTCTTT
CASSLTVSNTEAFF
>NA|TRBJ2-7|NA|TRBV6-5
TGTGCCAGCAGTTGGGACATCTACGAGCAGTACTTC
CASSWDIYEQYF
>NA|TRBJ1-4|NA|TRBV5-4
TGTGCCACTCCCGAAAAACTGTTTTTT
CATPEKLFF
>TRBD2|TRBJ2-5|NA|TRBV7-2
TGTGCCAGCAGCCCTGGACTAGCGGGGGGTCGGGAGACCCAGTACTTC
CASSPGLAGGRETQYF
>NA|TRBJ2-4|NA|TRBV27
TGTGCCAGCAGTGATTATTCAGGGGAGGCCAAAAACATTCAGTACTTC
CASSDYSGEAKNIQYF
>NA|TRBJ1-6|NA|TRBV5-6
TGTGCCAGCAGCCTAGTCAGGGGACTACACTATAATTCACCCCTCCACTTT
CASSLVRGLHYNSPLHF
>NA|TRBJ2-3|NA|TRBV5-1
TGCGCCAGCAGCTTGTCAGGGACAGATACGCAGTATTTT
CASSLSGTDTQYF
>TRBD1|TRBJ2-3|NA|TRBV2
TGTGCCAGCAGGGTGACAGGGGATAGCACAGATACGCAGTATTTT
CASRVTGDSTDTQYF
>NA|TRBJ1-1|few|TRBV5-5
TGTGCCAGCTTACTACAGGGTGTGATGAACACTGAAGCTTTCTTT
CASLLQGVMNTEAFF
>TRBD1|TRBJ1-1|NA|TRBV10-3
TGTGCCATCAGTGACTCTGCCGGGATGGCAGGGGGGGCTTTCTTT
CAISDSAGMAGGAFF
>TRBD1|TRBJ2-5|NA|TRBV5-1
TGCGCCAGCAGCCCCTGGGACAGGGGACAAGAGACCCAGTACTTC
CASSPWDRGQETQYF
>NA|TRBJ2-3|NA|TRBV3-1/TRBV3-2
TGTGCCAGCAGCCAAGATACACAGGTCAGGGATACGCAGTATTTT
CASSQDTQVRDTQYF
>TRBD1|TRBJ1-2|NA|TRBV30
TGTGCCTGGATCGCGGACAGGGGAGGCTACACCTTC
CAWIADRGGYTF
>NA|TRBJ2-5|NA|TRBV28
TGTGCCAGCAACCGATCAGGGACTTTGTCGTTGTGGACCCAGTACTTC
CASNRSGTLSLWTQYF
>TRBD1|TRBJ1-2|NA|TRBV19
TGTGCCAGTACTTCACTCACGGGACAGGGATTCAACTATGGCTACACCTTC
CASTSLTGQGFNYGYTF
>TRBD1|TRBJ1-1|few|TRBV6-5
TGTGCCAGCGCTCATAGTCGGGACAGGTCCCGGGCTTTCTTT
CASAHSRDRSRAFF
>NA|TRBJ1-2|NA|TRBV3-1/TRBV3-2
TGTGCCAGCAGCCAATCCGAGTTCGGCTACACCTTC
CASSQSEFGYTF